Sequencing of this TCR beta chain was carried out in a study of CD8 T cells in Susac syndrome. Between the trimmed V and J ends, which lost 0 bases and 4 bases, there was a span of 15 bases. Germline V gene sequence: CDR1 KGHSH, CDR2 LQKENI. The CDR3 is 16 residues long. The RNA input was roughly 0.5 to 1 ug, and it was reverse transcribed with random hexamers. TCRdb re-called the immunoSEQ multiplex PCR reads with MiXCR, one entry per CDR3 protein. The table lists approximately 170,000 distinct CDR3 sequences, around 93% of them singletons, with just over 0.13% in the top ten. Sequencing was performed on CD4+ T cells from PBMCs. This TCR was recovered from a human donor in good health. The J gene is TRBJ1-2, the V gene TRBV18; maybe TRBD1 (6 bases). This CDR3 is CASSPPSGSGAYGYTF. In DNA form, the CDR3 reads TGTGCCAGCTCACCACCGTCAGGGTCGGGGGCCTATGGCTACACCTTC. Drawing the rest from reference TRBV18 and TRBJ1-2, the complete variable domain is NAGVMQNPRHLVRRRGQEARLRCSPMKGHSHVYWYRQLPEEGLKFMVYLQKENIIDESGMPKERFSAEFPKEGPSILRIQQVVRGDSAAYFCASSPPSGSGAYGYTFGSGTRLTVV.